The clone carrying this T cell receptor beta chain came up many times. Its antigen remains unknown. The V gene's germline CDR1 is MNHNS and CDR2 SASEGT. This CDR3 region has 15 residues. V gave up 3 bases and J gave up 0 bases, with 12 bases separating them. Each CDR3 protein is one row after TCRdb ran MiXCR on the reads. The table records 110,000 or so distinct CDR3 sequences, under 30% of them present only once. The data are from a study of T cell repertoires in cytomegalovirus infection. This material consisted of CD8+ T cells from cultured PBMCs, taken from culture after CMV antigen stimulation. This sequence joins TRBV6-1 and TRBJ2-7, with a tentative D call TRBD1 (6 bases). This receptor was identified in a human donor in good health (CMV status not recorded). Some clones in this sample may be carry-over from other donors' samples. The CDR3, as DNA: TGTGCCAGCAGTGACCGACAGGCGAGCTCCTACGAGCAGTACTTC. It specifies CASSDRQASSYEQYF.